Listed below are T cell receptor beta chains from one sample, sequenced in a study of response to subunit inactivated influenza vaccine. TCRdb independently ran MiXCR on the RT-PCR reads; one entry per CDR3 protein. The table has 600,000 to 850,000 distinct CDR3 sequences, 14% seen once. Sample: PBMCs from blood, taken around 15 days before vaccination. These receptors were collected from a man in his fifties who received an inactivated influenza vaccine. Both conserved end residues are part of each CDR3. The D gene is left open where the match is weak. Clone size, where shown, is once, few, many, or a class for clones that have expanded.

size | D | J | V | DNA | CDR3
few | TRBD1 | TRBJ1-2 | TRBV4-2 | TGTGCCAGCAGCCTTGGACAGGGGCGAGGAGTTGGCTACACCTTC | CASSLGQGRGVGYTF
many | - | TRBJ1-5 | TRBV19 | TGTGCCACCTCCTCGACAGGCGTGGGTCAGCCCCAGCATTTT | CATSSTGVGQPQHF
- | - | TRBJ1-3 | TRBV6-1 | TGTGCCAGCCGCCTAACAGTGACCTCTGGAAACACCATATATTTT | CASRLTVTSGNTIYF
few | TRBD2 | TRBJ2-1 | TRBV11-1 | TGTGCCAGCAGCTTAGAGCGCGGGACTAGCGGTGCCTACAATGAGCAGTTCTTC | CASSLERGTSGAYNEQFF
- | TRBD2 | TRBJ2-6 | TRBV20-1 | TGCAGTGCTGGTGGACTAGCGGGGAGTCCTGGGGCCAACGTCCTGACTTTC | CSAGGLAGSPGANVLTF
- | TRBD1 | TRBJ2-7 | TRBV20-1 | TGCAGTGCTAGCGGACAGGGTCTTTCCTACGAGCAGTACTTC | CSASGQGLSYEQYF
- | - | TRBJ2-5 | TRBV6-5 | TGTGCCAGCGGGGGCTGGGAGACCCAGTACTTC | CASGGWETQYF
- | TRBD2 | TRBJ2-7 | TRBV7-2 | TGTGCCAGCAGCCCCATAGTGGCGGGAGGGAGCGAGCAGTACTTC | CASSPIVAGGSEQYF
many | - | TRBJ2-1 | TRBV7-2 | TGTGCCAGCAGCTTGGGAGTTGAGCAGTTCTTC | CASSLGVEQFF
few | TRBD1 | TRBJ1-2 | TRBV12-3/TRBV12-4 | TGTGCCAGCAGTTCTCCGGGACAGGGAGGGTATGGCTACACCTTC | CASSSPGQGGYGYTF
- | - | TRBJ2-1 | TRBV11-2 | TGTGCCAGCAGCTTAGATGTTGATGAGCAGTTCTTC | CASSLDVDEQFF
many | - | TRBJ2-1 | TRBV12-3/TRBV12-4 | TGTGCCAGCAGTTTTCGGAGAACCAATGAGCAGTTCTTC | CASSFRRTNEQFF
few | - | TRBJ2-5 | TRBV5-6 | TGTGCCAGCAGCTTTGAGCCAGGGGTGGCGGGAGAGACCCAGTACTTC | CASSFEPGVAGETQYF
few | - | TRBJ2-3 | TRBV7-2 | TGTGCCAGCAGCCCACGGGAGCGGCCAGATACGCAGTATTTT | CASSPRERPDTQYF
few | TRBD1 | TRBJ1-2 | TRBV5-1 | TGCGCCAGCAGCTTGCAGACAGGGAGCGGCTACACCTTC | CASSLQTGSGYTF
- | TRBD2 | TRBJ2-1 | TRBV4-1 | TGCGCCAGCAGCCAAGTTGCTAGCGGGTGGACCTACAATGAGCAGTTCTTC | CASSQVASGWTYNEQFF
few | - | TRBJ1-4 | TRBV6-5 | TGTGCCAGCAGTTACCGAGTCCTTAATGAAAAACTGTTTTTT | CASSYRVLNEKLFF
- | - | TRBJ1-6 | TRBV7-9 | TGTGCCAGCAGCTTAGATTATTCACCCCTCCACTTT | CASSLDYSPLHF
- | - | TRBJ1-1 | TRBV5-1 | TGCGCCAGCAGCTTGGAGGCTCGCGGTGAAGCTTTCTTT | CASSLEARGEAFF
- | - | TRBJ1-2 | TRBV20-1 | TGCAGTGCTAGTCTCGGGGTCGGTTCGTATGGCTACACCTTC | CSASLGVGSYGYTF
few | TRBD1 | TRBJ1-1 | TRBV6-1 | TGTGCCAGCAGTCCCCTTGGACAGGGAACTGAAGCTTTCTTT | CASSPLGQGTEAFF
few | - | TRBJ1-1 | TRBV12-3/TRBV12-4 | TGTGCCAGCAGTTTGGGCTTGAATGCTGAAGCTTTCTTT | CASSLGLNAEAFF
- | - | TRBJ2-7 | TRBV28 | TGTGCCAGCAGTTCATGGTTGGCAGGGACGGACGAGCAGTACTTC | CASSSWLAGTDEQYF
- | - | TRBJ2-2 | TRBV10-3 | TGTGCCATCAGTGAGTCAGCGCCCAAGAACACCGGGGAGCTGTTTTTT | CAISESAPKNTGELFF
- | TRBD2 | TRBJ2-7 | TRBV11-2 | TGTGCCAGCAGTTTCACCGTAGCGGGAGCCTACGAGCAGTACTTC | CASSFTVAGAYEQYF
many | - | TRBJ1-5 | TRBV12-3/TRBV12-4 | TGTGCCAGCAGCTTAGCGTCGGGTAATCAGCCCCAGCATTTT | CASSLASGNQPQHF
few | - | TRBJ2-1 | TRBV9 | TGTGCCAGCAGCGTAGGCGCCGGCGGGGCCTACAATGAGCAGTTCTTC | CASSVGAGGAYNEQFF
- | - | TRBJ1-1 | TRBV20-1 | TGCAGTGTAACAGGGATTCAGGCTGAAGCTTTCTTT | CSVTGIQAEAFF
- | - | TRBJ2-1 | TRBV20-1 | TGCAGTGCTCCAGGGACTCTATACAATGAGCAGTTCTTC | CSAPGTLYNEQFF
- | - | TRBJ2-7 | TRBV25-1 | TGTGCCAGCAGTGGGAAGAGCTGGGTAGACGAGCAGTACTTC | CASSGKSWVDEQYF
- | TRBD1 | TRBJ2-1 | TRBV12-3/TRBV12-4 | TGTGCCAGCAAACAGGGGAATGATGAGCAGTTCTTC | CASKQGNDEQFF
few | - | TRBJ2-1 | TRBV20-1 | TGCAGTGCGGGAGGGACAACTCGCCGTAATGAGCAGTTCTTC | CSAGGTTRRNEQFF
many | TRBD1 | TRBJ2-2 | TRBV12-3/TRBV12-4 | TGTGCCAGCAGCTACGACAGGGTGAACACCGGGGAGCTGTTTTTT | CASSYDRVNTGELFF
- | - | TRBJ2-3 | TRBV7-9 | TGTGCCAGCAGCTTGATGGGGGGCTCGCCAGATACGCAGTATTTT | CASSLMGGSPDTQYF
many | - | TRBJ2-7 | TRBV11-2 | TGTGCCAGCAGCTTGGTTAGCAGACAGACCCTTACGTCCTACGAGCAGTACTTC | CASSLVSRQTLTSYEQYF
- | - | TRBJ1-1 | TRBV9 | TGTGCCAGCAGCGCCATGCAGGGGTCTGAAGCTTTCTTT | CASSAMQGSEAFF
- | - | TRBJ1-5 | TRBV20-1 | TGCAGCGGCGAATACGGGGGTGAGCCCCAGCATTTT | CSGEYGGEPQHF
- | - | TRBJ1-3 | TRBV12-3/TRBV12-4 | TGTGCCAGCACCCTAGGGGACTCTGGAAACACCATATATTTT | CASTLGDSGNTIYF
- | TRBD1 | TRBJ1-1 | TRBV5-5 | TGTGCCAGCAGCTTCCAGGGGGGAAGTACTGAAGCTTTCTTT | CASSFQGGSTEAFF
few | - | TRBJ2-1 | TRBV4-2 | TGTGCCAGCAGCCTTGGGGAGACCTCCTCCAACAATGAGCAGTTCTTC | CASSLGETSSNNEQFF
many | TRBD2 | TRBJ2-4 | TRBV4-2 | TGTGCCAGCAGCCAAGAAGCTGCGGGAGTTGGAAACATTCAGTACTTC | CASSQEAAGVGNIQYF
- | - | TRBJ2-6 | TRBV6-2/TRBV6-3 | TGTGCCAGCACCGAACACCGCCCTGGGGCCAACGTCCTGACTTTC | CASTEHRPGANVLTF
- | TRBD1 | TRBJ2-7 | TRBV6-2/TRBV6-3 | TGTGCCAGCAGTTACGCCCCGGGACAGCTAGGCTACGAGCAGTACTTC | CASSYAPGQLGYEQYF
many | TRBD1 | TRBJ2-3 | TRBV12-3/TRBV12-4 | TGTGCCAGCAGTTTTAGAGGGGGCCGTGCTAGGCAGTATTTT | CASSFRGGRARQYF
- | - | TRBJ2-3 | TRBV7-2 | TGTGCCAGCAGCCCCCGCGCGCCAGATACGCAGTATTTT | CASSPRAPDTQYF
few | TRBD1 | TRBJ1-2 | TRBV11-2 | TGTGCCAGCAGCTTAAGGTTTCTTGGAGGGGGCGCGAACTATGGCTACACCTTC | CASSLRFLGGGANYGYTF
- | TRBD1 | TRBJ2-1 | TRBV15 | TGTGCCACCAGCGAACCGGGACAGTCCAATGAGCAGTTCTTC | CATSEPGQSNEQFF
many | - | TRBJ2-3 | TRBV5-1 | TGTGCCAGCAGCCTGGGAGGCACAGATACGCAGTATTTT | CASSLGGTDTQYF
- | TRBD2 | TRBJ2-5 | TRBV28 | TGTGCCAGCACCATCCCGGGACTACTCCCTAGCCAAGAGACCCAGTACTTC | CASTIPGLLPSQETQYF
- | - | TRBJ2-1 | TRBV6-4 | TGTGCCAGCAGTGTACAGGGCCTAGGGGGGGAGCAGTTCTTC | CASSVQGLGGEQFF
few | TRBD2 | TRBJ2-3 | TRBV10-3 | TGTGCCATCAGTGAGTCAGGCGGGAGGGCCTGGGCAGATACGCAGTATTTT | CAISESGGRAWADTQYF
- | TRBD1 | TRBJ2-5 | TRBV3-1 | TGTGCCAGCAGCCTGGGACAGGGAGAGGGAGAGACCCAGTACTTC | CASSLGQGEGETQYF
few | TRBD1 | TRBJ2-3 | TRBV6-2/TRBV6-3 | TGTGCCAGCAAGCTGATTCCGGGACAGGGATCAGATACGCAGTATTTT | CASKLIPGQGSDTQYF
few | - | TRBJ2-5 | TRBV5-1 | TGCGCCAGCAGCTTGGGCTCTATATCCCTTGGAGAGACCCAGTACTTC | CASSLGSISLGETQYF
few | - | TRBJ2-3 | TRBV3-1 | TGTGCCAGCAGCCGAAGCGGGTCCATCACAGATACGCAGTATTTT | CASSRSGSITDTQYF